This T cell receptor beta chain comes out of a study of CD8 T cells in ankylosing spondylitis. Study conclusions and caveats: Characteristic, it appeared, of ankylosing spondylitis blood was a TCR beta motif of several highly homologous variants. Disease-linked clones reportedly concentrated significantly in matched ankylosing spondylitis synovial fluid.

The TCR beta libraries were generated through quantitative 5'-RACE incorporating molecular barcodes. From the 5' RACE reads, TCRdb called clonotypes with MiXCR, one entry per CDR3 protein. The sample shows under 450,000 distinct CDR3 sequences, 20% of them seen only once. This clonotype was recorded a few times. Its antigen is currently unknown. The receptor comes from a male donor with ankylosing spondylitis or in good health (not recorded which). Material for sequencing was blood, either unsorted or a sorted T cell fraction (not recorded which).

Here the CDR3 reads CASSLASDEETQYF. Written as DNA, the CDR3 is TGTGCCAGCAGTTTGGCGTCAGACGAAGAGACCCAGTACTTC. This chain joins TRBV12-3 or TRBV12-4 and TRBJ2-5; D is undetermined. V lost 3 bases and J 3 bases, leaving 11 bases between the germline ends. The CDR3 consists of 14 residues.